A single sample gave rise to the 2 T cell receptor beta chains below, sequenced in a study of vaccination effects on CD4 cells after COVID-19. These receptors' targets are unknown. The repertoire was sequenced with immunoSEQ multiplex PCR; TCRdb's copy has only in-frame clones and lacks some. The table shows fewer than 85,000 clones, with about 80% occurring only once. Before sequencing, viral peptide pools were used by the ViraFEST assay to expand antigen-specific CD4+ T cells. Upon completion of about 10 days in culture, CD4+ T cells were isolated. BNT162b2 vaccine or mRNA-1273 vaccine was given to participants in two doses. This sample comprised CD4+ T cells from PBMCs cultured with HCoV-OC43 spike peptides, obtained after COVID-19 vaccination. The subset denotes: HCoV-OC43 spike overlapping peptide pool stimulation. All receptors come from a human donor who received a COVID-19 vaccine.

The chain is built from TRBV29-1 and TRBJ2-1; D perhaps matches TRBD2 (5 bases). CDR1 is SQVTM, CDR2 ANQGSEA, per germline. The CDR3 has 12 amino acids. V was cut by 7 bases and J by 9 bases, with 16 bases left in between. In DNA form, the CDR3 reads TGCAGCGGCGGACTGTCGCTTGGTGAGCAGTTCTTC. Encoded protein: CSGGLSLGEQFF.

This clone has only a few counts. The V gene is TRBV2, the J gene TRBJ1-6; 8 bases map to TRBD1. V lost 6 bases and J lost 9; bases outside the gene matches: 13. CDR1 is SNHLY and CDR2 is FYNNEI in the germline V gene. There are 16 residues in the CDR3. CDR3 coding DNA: TGTGCCAGCAGATGGGTGACAGGGGATGTAGCTTCACCCCTCCACTTT. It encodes CASRWVTGDVASPLHF. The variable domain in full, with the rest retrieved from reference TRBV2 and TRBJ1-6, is EPEVTQTPSHQVTQMGQEVILRCVPISNHLYFYWYRQILGQKVEFLVSFYNNEISEKSEIFDDQFSVERPDGSNFTLKIRSTKLEDSAMYFCASRWVTGDVASPLHFGNGTRLTVT.